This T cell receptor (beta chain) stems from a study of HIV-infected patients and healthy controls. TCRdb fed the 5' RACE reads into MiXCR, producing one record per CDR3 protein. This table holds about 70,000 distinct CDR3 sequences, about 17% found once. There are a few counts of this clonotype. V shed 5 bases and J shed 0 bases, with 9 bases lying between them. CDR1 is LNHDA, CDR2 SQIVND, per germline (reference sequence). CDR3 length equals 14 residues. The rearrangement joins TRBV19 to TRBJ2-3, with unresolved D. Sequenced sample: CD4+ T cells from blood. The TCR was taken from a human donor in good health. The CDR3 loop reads CASSSYGSTDTQYF. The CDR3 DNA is TGTGCCAGTAGTTCGTACGGCAGCACAGATACGCAGTATTTT.